This note documents a single TCR beta chain sequence. What it binds is unknown. The source of the sample is a study of siplizumab effects on memory and regulatory T cells. Per sample, the assay covered 100,000 or so TCR templates. This table comes from immunoSEQ multiplex PCR, and its TCRdb copy is limited to in-frame clones, with some not included. The profile covers 70,000 or so clones, with roughly 89% appearing a single time and approximately 29% taken by the ten largest. Findings of the study overall: Proliferating clones, CD4+ or CD8+, lacked an assignable naive or memory phenotype in roughly 75-97% of cases.

Germline V gives CDR1 MNHEY, CDR2 SMNVEV (reference sequence). There are 15 residues in the CDR3. V was clipped by 4 bases and J by 3 bases; unmatched bases: 6. The sequencing sample was made of CD8+ T cells sorted from blood. The TCR was taken from a human donor in good health. The chain recombines TRBV27 with TRBJ2-7; 10 bases are a match to TRBD2. The DNA for the CDR3 is TGTGCCAGCAGTTACCGGACTAGCGGAAACTACGAGCAGTACTTC. Its translation is CASSYRTSGNYEQYF.